The subject of this entry is one TCR beta chain. Its cognate antigen is unknown. Method: immunoSEQ multiplex PCR; TCRdb's copy keeps in-frame clones and lacks some. Of some 90,000 clones listed, roughly 97% were seen once; the top ten hold roughly 0.82%. Germline loops: CDR1 GTSNPN, CDR2 SVGIG (reference sequence). V was pared by 0 bases and J by 6 bases, with 4 bases of the junction left unmatched. This CDR3 comprises 14 residues. The data stem from a study of cytomegalovirus exposure and HLA in healthy donors. The study, taken as a whole, reports: In vitro experiments confirmed that three CMV-associated chains were specific for CMV antigens. Investigators reported some 150 TCR beta chains as tied to cytomegalovirus.

The specimen sequenced was PBMCs. This rearrangement joins TRBV30 to TRBJ1-5; 8 nucleotides agree with TRBD1. This clonotype originated in a man aged 18 to 35 in good health and CMV-seronegative. The CDR3 DNA follows: TGTGCCTGGAGTGTACTCAGGGGGCGTCAGCCCCAGCATTTT. Translating gives CAWSVLRGRQPQHF.